The clone carrying this T cell receptor (beta chain) was observed a handful of times. The antigen is not known. The data originate from a study of blood T cells in healthy people across ages. Study conclusions and caveats: Long-lived and aged donors differed, with more naive CD4+ cells and higher diversity in the long-lived.

Primed by a sample-barcoded 5' primer and a J-beta primer mix, a second PCR proceeded for about 7 to 11 cycles. TCRdb independently ran MiXCR on the 5' RACE reads; one entry per CDR3 protein. Of under 1 million distinct CDR3 sequences in the sample, roughly 44% are singletons; the top ten hold nearly 20%. After removal of 4 bases from V and 0 bases from J, the junction contained 10 bases not matched to a gene. Germline V gene sequence: CDR1 SGHDT, CDR2 YYEEEE. This CDR3 is 18 amino acids long. Peripheral blood from each donor was collected in a volume of approximately 10 milliliters. V is TRBV5-6 and J is TRBJ1-4, with TRBD1 matching 9 bases. Sample: blood. The receptor's source is a man aged 55-75 years in good health. Here the CDR3 DNA reads TGTGCCAGCAGCCTTACAGGGGGCCTTGGCCCAACTAATGAAAAACTGTTTTTT. Translated: CASSLTGGLGPTNEKLFF.